These 2 T cell receptor beta chains came from one sample sequenced in a study of T-cell reconstitution after alpha-beta-depleted transplantation in children. Unique molecular identifiers were used in preparing the TCRbeta library. TCRdb reanalysed the PCR reads using MiXCR and keeps one entry per CDR3 protein. The sample carries about 600,000 distinct CDR3 sequences, around 23% recorded once. The input for sequencing was PBMCs, mostly from graft donor cells, taken 360 days after TCRalphabeta/CD19-depleted stem cell transplant. These receptors all stem from a boy under two years old who had a stem cell transplant for acute myeloid leukemia, so the T cells may come from the graft donor.

The chain carries TRBV18 and TRBJ2-7; the match to TRBD1 covers 12 bases. CDR3 length equals 13 residues. V shed 6 bases, J shed 6 bases, and the junction held 3 bases outside the gene matches. Germline V gene sequence: CDR1 KGHSH, CDR2 LQKENI. CDR3 residues: CASSPGQGAEQYF. The CDR3 DNA is TGTGCCAGCTCGCCGGGACAGGGGGCCGAGCAGTACTTC.

This clonotype was seen repeatedly, ten times or more. The chain uses TRBV25-1 and TRBJ2-1; 13 bases line up with TRBD2. In germline, CDR1 is MGHDK, CDR2 SYGVNS. The CDR3 has 17 amino acids. The ends lost 6 bases at V and 4 bases at J; junction bases unmatched: 9. CDR3 sequence reads: CASSAGLAGAPYNEQFF. DNA of the CDR3: TGTGCCAGCAGCGCCGGACTAGCGGGGGCCCCTTACAATGAGCAGTTCTTC.